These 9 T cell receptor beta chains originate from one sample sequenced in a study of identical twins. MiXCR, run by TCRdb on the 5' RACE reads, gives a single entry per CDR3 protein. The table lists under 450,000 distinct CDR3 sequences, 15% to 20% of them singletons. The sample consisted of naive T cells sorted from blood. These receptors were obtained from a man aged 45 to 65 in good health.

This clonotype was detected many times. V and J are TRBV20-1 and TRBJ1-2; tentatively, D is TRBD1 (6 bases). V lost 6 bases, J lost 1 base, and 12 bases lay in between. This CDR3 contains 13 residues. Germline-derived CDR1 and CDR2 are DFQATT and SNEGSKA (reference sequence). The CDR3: CSATGTINYGYTF. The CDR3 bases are TGCAGTGCCACCGGGACAATTAACTATGGCTACACCTTC.

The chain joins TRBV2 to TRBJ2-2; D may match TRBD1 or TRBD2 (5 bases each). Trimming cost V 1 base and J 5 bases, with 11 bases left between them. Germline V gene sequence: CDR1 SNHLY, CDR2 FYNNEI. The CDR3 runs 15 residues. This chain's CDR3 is CASSEVPGRTGELFF. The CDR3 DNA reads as TGTGCCAGCAGTGAAGTCCCAGGGAGAACCGGGGAGCTGTTTTTT.

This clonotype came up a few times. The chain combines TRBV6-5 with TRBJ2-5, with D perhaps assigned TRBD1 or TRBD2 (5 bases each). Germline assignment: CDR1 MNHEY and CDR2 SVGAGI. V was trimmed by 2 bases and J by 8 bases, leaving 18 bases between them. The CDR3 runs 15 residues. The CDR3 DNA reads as TGTGCCAGCAGTTACGCGTGGGACGCCGGTGAAACCCAGTACTTC. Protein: CASSYAWDAGETQYF.

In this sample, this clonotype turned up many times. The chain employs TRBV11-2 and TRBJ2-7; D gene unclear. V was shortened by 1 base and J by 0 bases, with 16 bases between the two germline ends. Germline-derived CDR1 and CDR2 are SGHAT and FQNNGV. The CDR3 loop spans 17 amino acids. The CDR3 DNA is TGTGCCAGCAGCTTAGTGGTTCGCCTCCACACCTCCTACGAGCAGTACTTC. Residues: CASSLVVRLHTSYEQYF.

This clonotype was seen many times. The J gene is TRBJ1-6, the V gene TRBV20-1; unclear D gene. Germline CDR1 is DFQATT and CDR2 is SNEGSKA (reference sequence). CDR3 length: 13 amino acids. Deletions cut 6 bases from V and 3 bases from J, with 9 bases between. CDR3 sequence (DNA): TGCAGTGCCCCGGAGGACTATAATTCACCCCTCCACTTT. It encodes CSAPEDYNSPLHF.

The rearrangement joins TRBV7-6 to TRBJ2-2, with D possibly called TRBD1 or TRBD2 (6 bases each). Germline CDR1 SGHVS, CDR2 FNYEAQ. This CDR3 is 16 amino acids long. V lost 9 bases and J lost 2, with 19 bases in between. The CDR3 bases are TGTGCCAGTCAGAGATGGGGGGCGCAAAACACCGGGGAGCTGTTTTTT. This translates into CASQRWGAQNTGELFF.

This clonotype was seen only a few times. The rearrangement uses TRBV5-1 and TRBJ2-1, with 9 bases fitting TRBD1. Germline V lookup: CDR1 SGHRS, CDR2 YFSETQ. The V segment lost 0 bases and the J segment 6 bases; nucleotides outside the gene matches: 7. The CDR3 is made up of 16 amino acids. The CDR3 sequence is CASSLVGQGSFNEQFF. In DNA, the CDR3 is TGCGCCAGCAGCTTGGTGGGACAGGGAAGTTTCAATGAGCAGTTCTTC.

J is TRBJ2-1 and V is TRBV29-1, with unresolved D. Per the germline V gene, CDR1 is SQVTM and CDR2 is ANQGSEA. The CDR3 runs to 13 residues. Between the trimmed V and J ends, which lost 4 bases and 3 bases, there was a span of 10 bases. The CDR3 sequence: CSVVDGYYNEQFF. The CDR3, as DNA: TGCAGCGTTGTGGACGGCTACTACAATGAGCAGTTCTTC.

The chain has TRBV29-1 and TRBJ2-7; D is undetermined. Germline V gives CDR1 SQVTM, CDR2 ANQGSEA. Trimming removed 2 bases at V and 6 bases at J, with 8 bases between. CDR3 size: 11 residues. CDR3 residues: CSVELVGEQYF. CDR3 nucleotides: TGCAGCGTTGAACTGGTGGGCGAGCAGTACTTC.